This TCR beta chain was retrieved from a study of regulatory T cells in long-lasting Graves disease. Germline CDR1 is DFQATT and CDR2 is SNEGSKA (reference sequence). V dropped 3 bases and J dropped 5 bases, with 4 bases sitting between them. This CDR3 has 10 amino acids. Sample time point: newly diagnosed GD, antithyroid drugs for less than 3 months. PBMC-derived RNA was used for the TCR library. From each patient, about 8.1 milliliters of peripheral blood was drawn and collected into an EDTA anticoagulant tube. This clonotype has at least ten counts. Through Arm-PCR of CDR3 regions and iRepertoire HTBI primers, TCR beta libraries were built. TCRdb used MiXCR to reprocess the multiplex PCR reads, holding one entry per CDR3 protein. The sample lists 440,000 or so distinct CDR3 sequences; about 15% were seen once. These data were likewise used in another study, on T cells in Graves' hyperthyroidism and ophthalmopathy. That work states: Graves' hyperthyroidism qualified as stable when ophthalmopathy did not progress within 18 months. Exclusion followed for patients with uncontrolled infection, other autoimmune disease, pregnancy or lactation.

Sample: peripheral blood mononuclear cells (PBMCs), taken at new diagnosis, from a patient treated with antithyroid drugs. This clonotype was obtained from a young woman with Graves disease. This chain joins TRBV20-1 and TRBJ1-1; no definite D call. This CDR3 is CSASRTEAFF. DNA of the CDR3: TGCAGTGCTAGTCGGACTGAAGCTTTCTTT.